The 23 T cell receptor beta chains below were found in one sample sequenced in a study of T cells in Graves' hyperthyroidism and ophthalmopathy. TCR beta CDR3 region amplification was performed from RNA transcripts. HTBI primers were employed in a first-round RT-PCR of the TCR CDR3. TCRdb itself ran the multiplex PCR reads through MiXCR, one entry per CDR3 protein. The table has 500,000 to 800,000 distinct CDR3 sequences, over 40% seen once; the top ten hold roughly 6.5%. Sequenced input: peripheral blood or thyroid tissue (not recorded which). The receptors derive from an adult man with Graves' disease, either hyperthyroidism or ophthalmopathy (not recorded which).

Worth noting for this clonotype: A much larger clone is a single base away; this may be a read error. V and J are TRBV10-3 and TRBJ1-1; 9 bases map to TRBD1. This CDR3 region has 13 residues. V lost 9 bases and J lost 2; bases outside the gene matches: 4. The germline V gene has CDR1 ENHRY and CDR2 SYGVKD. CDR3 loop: CAMKGQGNTEAFF. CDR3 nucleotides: TGTGCCATGAAGGGACAGGGAAACACTGAAGCTTTCTTT.

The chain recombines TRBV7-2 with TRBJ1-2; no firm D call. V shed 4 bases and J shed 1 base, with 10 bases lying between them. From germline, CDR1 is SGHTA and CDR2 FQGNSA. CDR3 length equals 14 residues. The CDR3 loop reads CASSYSEVNYGYTF. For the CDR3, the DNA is TGTGCCAGCAGCTACTCAGAAGTTAACTATGGCTACACCTTC.

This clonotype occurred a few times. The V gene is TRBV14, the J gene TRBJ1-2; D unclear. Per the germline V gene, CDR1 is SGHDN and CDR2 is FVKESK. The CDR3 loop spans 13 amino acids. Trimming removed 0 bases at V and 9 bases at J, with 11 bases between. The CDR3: CASSQEGASSYTF. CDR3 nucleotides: TGTGCCAGCAGCCAAGAGGGAGCCTCCAGCTACACCTTC. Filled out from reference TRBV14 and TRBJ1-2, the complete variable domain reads EAGVTQFPSHSVIEKGQTVTLRCDPISGHDNLYWYRRVMGKEIKFLLHFVKESKQDESGMPNNRFLAERTGGTYSTLKVQPAELEDSGVYFCASSQEGASSYTFGSGTRLTVV.

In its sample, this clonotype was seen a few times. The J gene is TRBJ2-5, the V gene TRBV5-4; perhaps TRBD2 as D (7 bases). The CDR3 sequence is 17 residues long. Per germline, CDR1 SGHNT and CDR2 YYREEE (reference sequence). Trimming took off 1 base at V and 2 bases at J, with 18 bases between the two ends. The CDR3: CASSLIGGRGSQETQYF. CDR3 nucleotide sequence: TGTGCCAGCAGCTTGATCGGGGGGCGGGGGAGTCAAGAGACCCAGTACTTC.

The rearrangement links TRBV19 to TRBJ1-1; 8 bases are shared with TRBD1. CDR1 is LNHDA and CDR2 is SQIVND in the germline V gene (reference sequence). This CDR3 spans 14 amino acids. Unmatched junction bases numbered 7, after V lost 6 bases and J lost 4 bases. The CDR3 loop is CASSRGQVFTEAFF. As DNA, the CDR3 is TGTGCCAGTAGCAGGGGACAGGTGTTCACTGAAGCTTTCTTT.

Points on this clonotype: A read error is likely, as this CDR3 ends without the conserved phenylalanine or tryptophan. Here the CDR3 reads CASSLNSGNTIYS. The DNA for the CDR3 is TGTGCCAGCAGCTTAAATTCGGGAAACACCATATATTCT. J is TRBJ1-3 and V is TRBV7-2; the D is unclear. Germline CDR1 reads SGHTA; CDR2 reads FQGNSA. The germline V and J ends were trimmed by 2 bases and 4 bases, with 6 bases remaining between them. There are 13 residues in the CDR3.

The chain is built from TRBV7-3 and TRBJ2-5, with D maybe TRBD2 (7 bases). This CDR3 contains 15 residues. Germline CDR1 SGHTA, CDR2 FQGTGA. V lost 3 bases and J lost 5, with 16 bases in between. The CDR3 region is CASSLRGGAGETQYF. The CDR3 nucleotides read TGTGCCAGCAGCTTGAGGGGGGGTGCGGGGGAGACCCAGTACTTC.

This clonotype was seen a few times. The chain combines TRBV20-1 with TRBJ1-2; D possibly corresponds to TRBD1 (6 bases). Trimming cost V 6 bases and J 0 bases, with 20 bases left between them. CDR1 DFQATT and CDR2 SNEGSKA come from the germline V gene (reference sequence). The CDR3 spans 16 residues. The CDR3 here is CSANPRVGGPNYGYTF. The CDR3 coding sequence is TGCAGTGCAAACCCCAGGGTGGGGGGGCCTAACTATGGCTACACCTTC.

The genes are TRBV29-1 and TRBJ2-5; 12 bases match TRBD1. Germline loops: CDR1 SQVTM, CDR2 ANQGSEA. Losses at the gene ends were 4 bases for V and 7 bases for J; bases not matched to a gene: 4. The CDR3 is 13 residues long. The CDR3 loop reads CSVAGTGGGTQYF. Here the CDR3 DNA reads TGCAGCGTTGCCGGGACAGGGGGCGGGACCCAGTACTTC.

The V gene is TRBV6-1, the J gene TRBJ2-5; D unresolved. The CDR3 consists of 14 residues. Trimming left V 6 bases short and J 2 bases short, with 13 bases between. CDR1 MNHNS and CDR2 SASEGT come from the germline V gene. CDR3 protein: CASRAGYSQETQYF. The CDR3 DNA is TGTGCCAGCAGGGCCGGGTATTCACAAGAGACCCAGTACTTC.

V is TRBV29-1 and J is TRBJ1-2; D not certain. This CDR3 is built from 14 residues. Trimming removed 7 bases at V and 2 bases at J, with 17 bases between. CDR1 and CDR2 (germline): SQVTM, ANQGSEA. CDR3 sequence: CSAPAETPNYGYTF. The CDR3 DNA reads TGCAGCGCTCCAGCCGAGACACCGAACTATGGCTACACCTTC.

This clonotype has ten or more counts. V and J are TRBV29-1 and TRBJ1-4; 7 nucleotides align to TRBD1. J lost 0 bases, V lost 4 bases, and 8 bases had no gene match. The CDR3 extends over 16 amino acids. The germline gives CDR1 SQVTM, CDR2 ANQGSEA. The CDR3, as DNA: TGCAGCGTTGCGAGGGACAGCACCGCAACTAATGAAAAACTGTTTTTT. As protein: CSVARDSTATNEKLFF.

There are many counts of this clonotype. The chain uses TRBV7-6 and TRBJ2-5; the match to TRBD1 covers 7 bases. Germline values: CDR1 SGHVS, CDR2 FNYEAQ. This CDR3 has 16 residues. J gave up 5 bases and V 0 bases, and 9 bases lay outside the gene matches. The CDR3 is CASSLAGGQVVETQYF. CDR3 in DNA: TGTGCCAGCAGCTTAGCCGGCGGACAGGTTGTTGAGACCCAGTACTTC.

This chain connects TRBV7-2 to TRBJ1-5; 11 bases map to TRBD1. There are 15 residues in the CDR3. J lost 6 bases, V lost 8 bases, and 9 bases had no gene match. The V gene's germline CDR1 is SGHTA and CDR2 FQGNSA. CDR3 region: CASRQDRGPSQPQHF. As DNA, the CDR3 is TGTGCCAGCCGACAGGACAGGGGGCCGAGTCAGCCCCAGCATTTT.

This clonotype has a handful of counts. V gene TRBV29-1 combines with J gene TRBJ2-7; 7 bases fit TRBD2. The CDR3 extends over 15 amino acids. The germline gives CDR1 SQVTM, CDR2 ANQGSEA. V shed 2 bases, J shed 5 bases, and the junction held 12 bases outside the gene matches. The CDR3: CSVETGGGRADEQYF. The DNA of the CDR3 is TGCAGCGTTGAAACGGGGGGTGGCCGGGCTGACGAGCAGTACTTC.

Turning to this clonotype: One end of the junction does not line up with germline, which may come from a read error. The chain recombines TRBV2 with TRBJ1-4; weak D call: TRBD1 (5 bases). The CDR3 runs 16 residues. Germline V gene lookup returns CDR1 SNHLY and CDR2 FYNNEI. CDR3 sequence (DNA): TGCGCCAGCAGCCAAGGGGCGGGGGCAACTAATGAAAAACTGTTTTTT. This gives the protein CASSQGAGATNEKLFF.

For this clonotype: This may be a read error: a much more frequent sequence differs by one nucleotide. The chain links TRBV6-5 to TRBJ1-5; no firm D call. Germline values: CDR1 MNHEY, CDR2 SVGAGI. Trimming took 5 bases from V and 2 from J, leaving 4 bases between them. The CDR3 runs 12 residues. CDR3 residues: CASSNGNQPQHF. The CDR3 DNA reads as TGTGCCAGCAGTAACGGCAATCAGCCCCAGCATTTT.

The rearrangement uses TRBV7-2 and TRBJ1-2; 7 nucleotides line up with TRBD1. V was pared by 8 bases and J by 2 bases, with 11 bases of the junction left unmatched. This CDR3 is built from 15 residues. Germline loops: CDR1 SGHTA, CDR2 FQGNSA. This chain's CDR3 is CASRHSGTANYGYTF. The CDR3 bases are TGTGCCAGCCGTCATTCCGGGACAGCAAACTATGGCTACACCTTC.

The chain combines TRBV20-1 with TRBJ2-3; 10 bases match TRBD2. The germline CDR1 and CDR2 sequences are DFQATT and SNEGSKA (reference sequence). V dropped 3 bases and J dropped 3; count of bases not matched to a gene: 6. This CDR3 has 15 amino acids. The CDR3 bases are TGCAGTGCTAGGTTCCCTAGCGGGGGAACAGATACGCAGTATTTT. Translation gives CSARFPSGGTDTQYF.

The CDR3 nucleotides are TGTGCCAGCAGCCGGGACACGGATAACTATGGCTACACCTTC. Translating gives CASSRDTDNYGYTF. This chain links TRBV5-5 with TRBJ1-2; possible D gene TRBD1, 6 bases. Germline-derived CDR1 and CDR2 are SGHKS and YYEKEE (reference sequence). The CDR3 is 14 amino acids. V gave up 4 bases and J gave up 1 base, with 11 bases separating them.

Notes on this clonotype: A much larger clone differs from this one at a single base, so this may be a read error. CDR3 DNA: TGTGCCCGCAGCCACCGGGACAGTGATGGCTACACCTTC. Amino acid sequence: CARSHRDSDGYTF. The chain joins TRBV7-9 to TRBJ1-2; 7 bases match TRBD1. The CDR3 loop spans 13 amino acids. Germline CDR1 SEHNR, CDR2 FQNEAQ (reference sequence).

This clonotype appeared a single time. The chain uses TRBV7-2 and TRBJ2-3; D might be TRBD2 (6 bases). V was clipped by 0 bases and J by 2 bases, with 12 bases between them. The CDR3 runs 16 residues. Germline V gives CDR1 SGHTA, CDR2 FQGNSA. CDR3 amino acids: CASSLAPGLNTDTQYF. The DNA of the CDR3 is TGTGCCAGCAGCTTAGCGCCGGGACTCAACACAGATACGCAGTATTTT.

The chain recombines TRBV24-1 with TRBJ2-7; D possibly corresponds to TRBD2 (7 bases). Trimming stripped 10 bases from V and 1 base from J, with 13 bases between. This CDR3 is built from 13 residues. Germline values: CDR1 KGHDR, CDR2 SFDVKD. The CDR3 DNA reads TGTGCCACGGAGGAGGGGGGGTCCTACGAGCAGTACTTC. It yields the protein CATEEGGSYEQYF.